The T cell receptor beta chain described here comes from a study of blood T cell repertoires in COVID-19 (dated by TCRdb to 2018 to 2020). As for the study more broadly: Samples covering the acute and convalescent phases of COVID-19 were provided by collaborators in the United States, Italy and Spain. Nearly every sample came with metadata listing a de-identified subject ID, COVID-19 status, age in years and sex. Where available, HLA class I and class II types were obtained from metadata supplied by the sample provider rather than from assay-based typing. The prospective study material was composed of cDNA or gDNA derived from T cells, B-cell-depleted T cells, or PBMCs. The samples were drawn from the first 160 participants of the ongoing ImmuneRACE study and from 1,254 subjects provided by 6 global collaborators. The repertoires were released in a freely available public database meant as a resource for research on the immune response to SARS-CoV-2. Subjects who had been exposed to COVID-19, were actively infected with it, or had recovered from it provided the deeply sampled blood TCRbeta repertoires that made up the dataset.

TCRbeta CDR3 regions were amplified from genomic DNA using the immunoSEQ Assay, a bias-controlled multiplex PCR. As for the original processing: Within the assay, amplification of reference gene primers was used to estimate how many nucleated cells each sample contained. To quantify the absolute abundance of each unique TCRbeta CDR3 rearrangement, sequence reads were collapsed and filtered. For each sample, productive Simpson clonality was calculated as the square root of Simpson's diversity index over productive rearrangements. TCRdb mirrors the immuneACCESS table, restricted to in-frame sequences. Some clones are absent from its copies; in checked studies, under half trace to an unresolved V gene, and the reason for the others is unknown. The V and J calls and clone size come from that table; D and trimming were worked out from the DNA. The sample table records around 55,000 clones; around nine tenths of these occur just once. 8.5% of the sample is taken by the ten largest.

Collaborating institutions collected whole blood in K2EDTA tubes following their own protocols. For TCRbeta analysis, collaborators shipped samples as frozen whole blood, isolated PBMCs, or DNA extracted from either of those sample types. On the study overall, not on this receptor specifically: How much clinical and demographic metadata was included differed by source and by participant, and the metadata was provided uncurated.

Relative to germline, V is 6 bases shorter and J is 5 bases shorter, with 9 bases between their ends. Reading from cysteine to phenylalanine, the CDR3 counts 12 amino acids. Only the CDR3 DNA is retained, 36 bases long and in frame from the first base. CDR1 SNHLY and CDR2 FYNNEI are derived from the germline V gene. Concerning this clone itself: The antigen it binds to is not known. Base qualities were left out, and no much larger clone turns up one base away.

This TCR was recovered from a man aged 55 to 70 with active COVID-19. Specimen: peripheral blood. This sequence uses TRBV2 and TRBJ2-3, with a tentative D gene TRBD1 over 6 matching bases. The nucleotide sequence is TGTGCCAGCAGCACAGGGATAGATACGCAGTATTTT. It encodes CASSTGIDTQYF.